These 23 T cell receptor beta chains share one sample of origin, sequenced in a study of regulatory T cells in long-lasting Graves disease. Specified time point: newly diagnosed GD, antithyroid drugs for less than 3 months. The TCR library was prepared using RNA isolated from PBMCs. iRepertoire HTBI primers and Arm-PCR of CDR3 regions built TCR beta libraries. TCRdb re-derived calls from the multiplex PCR reads in MiXCR, one entry per CDR3 protein. The table includes roughly 510,000 distinct CDR3 sequences, around 16% detected once. The same data also contributed to another study, on T cells in Graves' hyperthyroidism and ophthalmopathy.

The source was peripheral blood mononuclear cells (PBMCs), collected at new diagnosis, from a patient treated with antithyroid drugs. All receptors derive from a man younger than 35 with Graves disease.

Many counts were recorded for this clonotype. The chain employs TRBV20-1 and TRBJ2-5; D possibly corresponds to TRBD1 (6 bases). V dropped 8 bases and J dropped 5 bases, with 12 bases sitting between them. The CDR3 runs 11 residues. The germline CDR1 and CDR2 sequences are DFQATT and SNEGSKA (reference sequence). The CDR3 sequence is CSSRGSETQYF. CDR3 nucleotide sequence: TGCAGTAGCAGGGGAAGCGAGACCCAGTACTTC.

In this sample, this clonotype turned up many times. The chain links TRBV28 to TRBJ1-2, with D uncertain. Germline-derived CDR1 and CDR2 are MDHEN and SYDVKM. Between the trimmed V and J ends, which lost 2 bases and 4 bases, there was a span of 5 bases. The CDR3 is made up of 12 amino acids. CDR3 amino acids: CASSLQVYGYTF. CDR3 DNA: TGTGCCAGCAGTTTACAGGTCTATGGCTACACCTTC.

This sequence joins TRBV25-1 and TRBJ1-2; perhaps TRBD1 as D (6 bases). Trimming stripped 4 bases from V and 4 bases from J, with 13 bases between. Germline V gene sequence: CDR1 MGHDK, CDR2 SYGVNS. The CDR3 contains 14 residues. The CDR3 DNA follows: TGTGCCAGCAGTGCATCGGGGGGCGCCTATGGCTACACCTTC. Encoded protein: CASSASGGAYGYTF.

The chain links TRBV29-1 to TRBJ2-1; perhaps TRBD2 as D (5 bases). This CDR3 comprises 13 residues. V gave up 6 bases and J gave up 5 bases, with 14 bases separating them. The germline CDR1 and CDR2 sequences are SQVTM and ANQGSEA. The CDR3 DNA sequence: TGCAGCGTGTGGGAGAAACATGACAATGAGCAGTTCTTC. Amino acids: CSVWEKHDNEQFF.

This clonotype was counted many times. CDR3 sequence: CASSGLAGDGANVLTF. CDR3 DNA sequence: TGTGCCAGCAGTGGACTAGCGGGAGACGGGGCCAACGTCCTGACTTTC. The J gene is TRBJ2-6, the V gene TRBV2, with TRBD2 identical over 12 bases. CDR3 length equals 16 residues. Germline V gene data show CDR1 as SNHLY and CDR2 as FYNNEI. J gave up 4 bases and V 4 bases, and 2 bases lay outside the gene matches.

This clonotype was seen a handful of times. The V and J genes are TRBV9 and TRBJ1-4; D unclear. Looked up from germline, CDR1 is SGDLS and CDR2 is YYNGEE. This CDR3 is 13 amino acids long. V lost 0 bases and J 5 bases, leaving 5 bases between the germline ends. For the CDR3, the DNA is TGTGCCAGCAGCGTAGGCGGAAATGAAAAACTGTTTTTT. Translating gives CASSVGGNEKLFF.

This clonotype was seen ten or more times. This chain connects TRBV12-3 or TRBV12-4 to TRBJ1-1; D call uncertain. This CDR3 region has 12 residues. Trimming took 5 bases from V and 7 from J, leaving 11 bases between them. CDR3 residues: CASSRDTFEAFF. CDR3 coding DNA: TGTGCCAGCAGTCGCGACACTTTTGAAGCTTTCTTT.

This clonotype was picked up a small number of times. V and J are TRBV7-6 and TRBJ1-1; 7 bases agree with TRBD1. Germline lookup yields CDR1 SGHVS and CDR2 FNYEAQ. This CDR3 spans 12 amino acids. V was clipped by 6 bases and J by 7 bases; unmatched bases: 5. CDR3 in DNA: TGTGCCAGCAGTCGGGACAGAAGTGAAGCTTTCTTT. Translated: CASSRDRSEAFF.

This clonotype was seen ten or more times. The rearrangement links TRBV7-9 to TRBJ2-5, with 7 bases identical to TRBD2. The CDR3 totals 18 residues. The junction had 17 bases not matched to a gene; V was cut back by 5 bases and J by 2 bases. The germline V gene has CDR1 SEHNR and CDR2 FQNEAQ (reference sequence). The CDR3 DNA reads TGTGCCAGCAGCCCAGGGATGGATTCCTCTAGCGGACAAGAGACCCAGTACTTC. Its protein product is CASSPGMDSSSGQETQYF.

This clonotype was detected a few times. The chain carries TRBV6-1 and TRBJ2-5; 8 bases align to TRBD2. The CDR3 covers 17 residues. V was pared by 7 bases and J by 3 bases, with 16 bases of the junction left unmatched. Germline CDR1 is MNHNS and CDR2 is SASEGT. The CDR3 loop reads CASIPNRREVGEETQYF. CDR3 sequence (DNA): TGTGCCAGCATCCCCAATCGGCGGGAGGTTGGTGAAGAGACCCAGTACTTC.

This clonotype was seen a few times. The genes are TRBV6-4 and TRBJ2-2; either TRBD1 or TRBD2 may fit D (5 bases each). From germline, CDR1 is MRHNA and CDR2 SNTAGT. V gave up 6 bases and J gave up 2 bases, with 16 bases separating them. The CDR3 has 16 residues. Here the CDR3 reads CASRTGPGPNTGELFF. As DNA, the CDR3 is TGTGCCAGCAGGACGGGGCCGGGCCCCAACACCGGGGAGCTGTTTTTT.

This clonotype came up a few times. This chain joins TRBV10-3 and TRBJ1-5; D uncertain. Trimming left V 3 bases short and J 2 bases short, with 8 bases between. The CDR3 is made up of 14 amino acids. CDR1 is ENHRY and CDR2 is SYGVKD in the germline V gene. The CDR3 bases are TGTGCCATCAGTGAAGGACGGGGCAATCAGCCCCAGCATTTT. Translated: CAISEGRGNQPQHF.

This clonotype has only a few counts. The V and J genes are TRBV13 and TRBJ2-3, with D unresolved. Per the germline V gene, CDR1 is PRHDT and CDR2 is FYEKMQ (reference sequence). The CDR3 has 15 residues. V shed 5 bases and J shed 4 bases, with 16 bases lying between them. In DNA, the CDR3 is TGTGCCAGCAGCCCGCCCCAATTTGTCGCAGATACGCAGTATTTT. This translates into CASSPPQFVADTQYF.

This clonotype was counted once. The DNA of the CDR3 is TGTGCCAGCAGTTTTCTGAGGGAACTTAGCAATCAGCCCCAGCATTTT. Amino acid sequence: CASSFLRELSNQPQHF. The chain has TRBV27 and TRBJ1-5; D remains ambiguous. V was shortened by 3 bases and J by 0 bases, with 12 bases between the two germline ends. Germline values: CDR1 MNHEY, CDR2 SMNVEV (reference sequence). The CDR3 totals 16 residues.

This clonotype was observed at least ten times. The rearrangement links TRBV6-1 to TRBJ1-4; 9 nucleotides agree with TRBD1. This CDR3 is built from 15 residues. CDR1 is MNHNS and CDR2 is SASEGT in the germline V gene. J gave up 7 bases and V 6 bases, and 9 bases lay outside the gene matches. CDR3 coding DNA: TGTGCCAGCAGGCTTCCGGGACAGGGAGTTGAAAAACTGTTTTTT. It yields the protein CASRLPGQGVEKLFF.

This clonotype was observed at least ten times. This may be a read error, as it is one base from a much larger clone. This chain uses TRBV11-2 with TRBJ1-1; the D gene is possibly TRBD1 (6 bases). This CDR3 region has 14 residues. V was cut by 1 base and J by 1 base, with 7 bases left in between. Germline values: CDR1 SGHAT, CDR2 FQNNGV. CDR3 in amino acids: CASSLGGPNTEAFF. The CDR3 region has the DNA TGTGCCAGCAGCTTAGGGGGGCCGAACACTGAAGCTTTCTTT.

This clonotype was seen ten or more times. CDR3 sequence reads: CASTTGGGSNEQFF. CDR3 DNA: TGTGCCAGCACCACCGGCGGGGGGTCCAATGAGCAGTTCTTC. This rearrangement joins TRBV11-2 to TRBJ2-1; 8 positions agree with TRBD2. CDR3 length: 14 amino acids. V gave up 7 bases and J gave up 6 bases; unmatched junction bases: 8. Germline V lookup: CDR1 SGHAT, CDR2 FQNNGV.

The chain has TRBV20-1 and TRBJ2-1; D may match TRBD1 or TRBD2 (5 bases each). The germline CDR1 and CDR2 sequences are DFQATT and SNEGSKA (reference sequence). V was trimmed by 7 bases and J by 4 bases, leaving 17 bases between them. The CDR3 covers 14 residues. This CDR3 is CSGDAGQAYNEQFF. The CDR3 coding sequence is TGCAGTGGGGACGCAGGGCAGGCTTACAATGAGCAGTTCTTC.

This clonotype was recorded many times. The CDR3: CASSFGDYGEQYF. Here the CDR3 DNA reads TGTGCCAGCAGTTTCGGGGATTACGGCGAGCAGTACTTC. V gene TRBV28 combines with J gene TRBJ2-7, with D maybe TRBD2 (5 bases). Trimming removed 3 bases at V and 6 bases at J, with 12 bases between. CDR1 is MDHEN, CDR2 SYDVKM, per germline. The CDR3 sequence is 13 residues long.

This clonotype was seen ten or more times. The CDR3 sequence is CASSSGGQGPYEQYF. The CDR3 DNA is TGCGCCAGCAGCTCGGGGGGACAGGGACCCTACGAGCAGTACTTC. The chain combines TRBV5-1 with TRBJ2-7; 9 bases match TRBD1. The CDR3 covers 15 residues. Looked up from germline, CDR1 is SGHRS and CDR2 is YFSETQ. V gave up 3 bases and J gave up 2 bases; unmatched junction bases: 6. The full variable domain, in which reference TRBV5-1 and TRBJ2-7 provide the parts outside the CDR3, is KAGVTQTPRYLIKTRGQQVTLSCSPISGHRSVSWYQQTPGQGLQFLFEYFSETQRNKGNFPGRFSGRQFSNSRSEMNVSTLELGDSALYLCASSSGGQGPYEQYFGPGTRLTVT.

This clonotype showed up many times. The chain combines TRBV7-8 with TRBJ2-1; TRBD2 matches at 7 bases. J was trimmed by 1 base and V by 7 bases; bases with no gene match: 7. Looked up from germline, CDR1 is SGHVS and CDR2 is FQNEAQ. CDR3 length equals 15 residues. CDR3 in amino acids: CASIEKLASYNEQFF. The CDR3 DNA reads as TGTGCCAGCATCGAAAAACTAGCGTCCTACAATGAGCAGTTCTTC.

In DNA, the CDR3 is TGCGCCAGCAGCCAAGGGCGGGAGAACACCGGGGAGCTGTTTTTT. The encoded protein is CASSQGRENTGELFF. The chain is built from TRBV4-1 and TRBJ2-2, with a possible D match to TRBD2 (6 bases). The length of the CDR3 is 15 residues. Germline V lookup: CDR1 MGHRA, CDR2 YSYEKL. The V end was cut by 1 base, the J end by 1 base, with 7 bases between.

This chain connects TRBV5-1 to TRBJ1-2, with 8 bases fitting TRBD1. The V gene end was trimmed by 4 bases and the J gene end by 4 bases; junction bases not matched to a gene: 9. The germline gives CDR1 SGHRS, CDR2 YFSETQ. The CDR3 is 15 amino acids. In DNA, the CDR3 is TGCGCCAGCAGCCCCCCGGGACAGGAATCCTATGGCTACACCTTC. Encoded protein: CASSPPGQESYGYTF.